This TCR beta chain was captured by sequencing in a study of lymphopenia after photon versus proton radiotherapy. The table came from immunoSEQ multiplex PCR; TCRdb's copy has only in-frame clones and leaves some out. The data show 150,000 to 200,000 clones, approximately 86% seen once. The study, taken as a whole, reports: Authors raise, but do not show, better survival with proton therapy.

This CDR3 region has 15 residues. V lost 0 bases to trimming and J lost 5 bases; unmatched junction nucleotides: 2. The germline V gene encodes CDR1 KGHSH and CDR2 LQKENI. Comments on this clone: The antigen is unknown.

The specimen was peripheral blood, collected from a patient treated with photon-based radiotherapy. The clonotype originates from a man in his fifties with gastric cancer. This sequence joins TRBV18 and TRBJ2-5; 11 nucleotides agree with TRBD2. The CDR3 protein is CASSPPLAGGETQYF. CDR3 sequence (DNA): TGTGCCAGCTCACCACCGCTAGCGGGAGGTGAGACCCAGTACTTC. The full variable domain, rest sourced from reference TRBV18 and TRBJ2-5, is NAGVMQNPRHLVRRRGQEARLRCSPMKGHSHVYWYRQLPEEGLKFMVYLQKENIIDESGMPKERFSAEFPKEGPSILRIQQVVRGDSAAYFCASSPPLAGGETQYFGPGTRLLVL.